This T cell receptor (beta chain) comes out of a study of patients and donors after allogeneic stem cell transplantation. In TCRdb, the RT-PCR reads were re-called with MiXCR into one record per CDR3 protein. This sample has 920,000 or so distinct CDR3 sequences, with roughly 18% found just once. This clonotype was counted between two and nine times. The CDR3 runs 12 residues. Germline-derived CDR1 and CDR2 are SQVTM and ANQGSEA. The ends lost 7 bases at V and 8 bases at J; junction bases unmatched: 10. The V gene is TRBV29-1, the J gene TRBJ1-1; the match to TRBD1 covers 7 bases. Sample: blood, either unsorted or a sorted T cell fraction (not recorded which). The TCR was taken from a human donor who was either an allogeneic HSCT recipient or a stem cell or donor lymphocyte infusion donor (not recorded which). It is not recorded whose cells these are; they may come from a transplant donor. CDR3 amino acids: CSEDRSGIEAFF. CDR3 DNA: TGCAGCGAGGACAGGTCGGGGATCGAAGCTTTCTTT.